Listed here are 5 T cell receptor beta chains from one sample, sequenced in a study of CD8+ T cells in alopecia areata. Extracted from the samples, RNA was reverse transcribed into cDNA to serve as the sequencing template. Measured with immunoSEQ multiplex PCR; TCRdb has only the in-frame clones, and not every one. The table has 110,000 or so clones, 55% to 65% seen once; the top ten hold 2.8%. Sequenced: CD4+ T cells sorted from blood. These receptors came from a human donor in good health.

The V gene is TRBV18, the J gene TRBJ1-2; D ambiguous. The CDR3 length is 13 residues. Germline V gives CDR1 KGHSH, CDR2 LQKENI. Trimming removed 2 bases from V and 1 base from J, with 5 bases in between. The CDR3 nucleotides are TGTGCCAGCTCACCAGACGTTAACTATGGCTACACCTTC. Translation gives CASSPDVNYGYTF. The variable domain in full, with the rest retrieved from reference TRBV18 and TRBJ1-2, is NAGVMQNPRHLVRRRGQEARLRCSPMKGHSHVYWYRQLPEEGLKFMVYLQKENIIDESGMPKERFSAEFPKEGPSILRIQQVVRGDSAAYFCASSPDVNYGYTFGSGTRLTVV.

The J gene is TRBJ1-2, the V gene TRBV5-4; 8 nucleotides match TRBD1. The CDR3 is 13 residues long. Germline V gene sequence: CDR1 SGHNT, CDR2 YYREEE (reference sequence). V shed 4 bases, J shed 6 bases, and the junction held 5 bases outside the gene matches. The CDR3 protein is CASSRVQGDGYTF. The CDR3 DNA sequence: TGTGCCAGCAGCAGGGTACAGGGGGATGGCTACACCTTC.

V is TRBV4-1 and J is TRBJ2-3, with D tentatively TRBD1 or TRBD2 (5 bases each). Germline V gene data show CDR1 as MGHRA and CDR2 as YSYEKL. V lost 6 bases and J 3 bases, leaving 19 bases between the germline ends. This CDR3 has 16 residues. The CDR3 loop reads CASRRGKGTRTDTQYF. In DNA, the CDR3 is TGCGCCAGCAGGCGAGGAAAGGGGACGAGAACAGATACGCAGTATTTT.

The chain employs TRBV29-1 and TRBJ2-2; either TRBD1 or TRBD2 may supply D (6 bases each). Germline values: CDR1 SQVTM, CDR2 ANQGSEA. This CDR3 has 15 residues. With 6 bases removed from V and 0 bases from J, the gap between germline ends came to 14 bases. The CDR3 loop reads CSVMGGQTNTGELFF. Here the CDR3 DNA reads TGCAGCGTGATGGGGGGACAAACGAACACCGGGGAGCTGTTTTTT.

As to this clone: Other DNA sequences of this sample code for an identical CDR3. The chain uses TRBV15 and TRBJ2-7; TRBD1 matches at 10 bases. The CDR3 is 13 amino acids. J lost 7 bases, V lost 8 bases, and 8 bases had no gene match. The germline V gene has CDR1 LNHNV and CDR2 YYDKDF (reference sequence). As DNA, the CDR3 is TGTGCCACCTCGCGGGACAGGGGTCGTGAGCAGTACTTC. Translating gives CATSRDRGREQYF.